Sequencing of this T cell receptor (beta chain) was carried out in a study of T-cell memory formation after mild COVID-19 (dated by TCRdb to the early 2020s). For the study in its entirety: TCR sequence clusters from the two donors were largely donor specific. In two donors, T-cell clones that expanded and contracted after mild COVID-19 were tracked by sequencing TCRalpha and TCRbeta repertoires over time. The cohort comprised two young, previously healthy adult volunteers, one female and one male.

TCRdb shows the sequencer as Illumina NovaSeq 6000. Using 5'RACE with constant-segment primers, TCRalpha and TCRbeta cDNA libraries were constructed, with sample barcodes and unique molecular identifiers added in the process. RNA was extracted from every sample with Trizol reagent. Library amplification was performed in two PCR steps, and a second sample barcode and Illumina TruSeq adapters were introduced in the second step. Sequencing of the libraries was done on an Illumina NovaSeq, producing 2 x 150 bp paired-end reads. On the study's bioinformatics: With migec v1.2.7, reads were demultiplexed and then collapsed into UMI-guided consensus sequences. With mixcr v2.1.11, UMI consensuses were aligned to TRA and TRB V and J templates and assembled into clonotypes. A clonotype was counted as expanded or contracted only if both edgeR and NoisET called the change significant, with noise models trained on biological replicates. edgeR calls used a false discovery rate-adjusted p below 0.01 and a log2 fold-change threshold of 1. As an exploratory analysis of dynamics, max-normalized trajectories of the 1000 most abundant clonotypes were examined with PCA combined with hierarchical clustering. Separately sequenced CD4+ and CD8+ repertoires were used to assign a CD4 or CD8 phenotype to each responding clone. TCRdb reprocessing: public reads trimmed at Q25 with fastp, clones called with MiXCR, in-frame beta chains kept. Merged by CDR3 protein, the rows form single entries marked with the most common genes and DNA. Clone size and V and J calls follow TCRdb, not the original study. The sample data list 50,000 or so distinct CDR3 sequences, and over 9% of these were observed just once. Together, the top ten hold 10% to 15% of the sample.

Study-wide findings and limitations: Some responding clones were detected in pre-infection memory, suggesting pre-existing cross-reactive memory T cells joined the SARS-CoV-2 response. Clones contracting from day 15 to 85 had balanced CD4/CD8 phenotypes, while a second wave expanding from day 15 to 37 was biased towards CD4+. The second-wave clones that peaked on day 37 were not confirmed to be SARS-CoV-2 specific. Only a couple of mild cases were covered in the study, and larger cohorts including severe cases with pre-infection samples were considered necessary. Contracting CD4+ clones were located mainly in the CM and EM memory subsets, whereas CD8+ clones were found to be enriched in EMRA.

In this sample, this clonotype turned up a few times. Which antigen it targets is not known. No base qualities exist here, and no much larger clone lies one base off it. PBMCs were isolated by Ficoll-Paque density gradient centrifugation. V has 6 bases trimmed and J has 7 bases trimmed; junction bases matching no gene number 6. The germline V gene gives CDR1 as MNHNS and CDR2 as SASEGT. Reading from cysteine to phenylalanine, the CDR3 counts 13 amino acids. Only CDR3 DNA remains: 39 bases, in frame from the first base. The receptor's source is an adult woman who had mild COVID-19 (a few samples of this study predate the infection). The sample titles of this study are shuffled in the database, so cell type and time point are left out; the donor was told from shared clones. The rearranged chain carries TRBV6-1 and TRBJ1-2, with 9 bases matching TRBD1. The sequencing sample was made of PBMCs or a T cell subset sorted from them (not recorded which). At the DNA level, the sequence is TGTGCCAGCAGGAAGGACAGGGGATCTGGCTACACCTTC. Its protein product is CASRKDRGSGYTF.